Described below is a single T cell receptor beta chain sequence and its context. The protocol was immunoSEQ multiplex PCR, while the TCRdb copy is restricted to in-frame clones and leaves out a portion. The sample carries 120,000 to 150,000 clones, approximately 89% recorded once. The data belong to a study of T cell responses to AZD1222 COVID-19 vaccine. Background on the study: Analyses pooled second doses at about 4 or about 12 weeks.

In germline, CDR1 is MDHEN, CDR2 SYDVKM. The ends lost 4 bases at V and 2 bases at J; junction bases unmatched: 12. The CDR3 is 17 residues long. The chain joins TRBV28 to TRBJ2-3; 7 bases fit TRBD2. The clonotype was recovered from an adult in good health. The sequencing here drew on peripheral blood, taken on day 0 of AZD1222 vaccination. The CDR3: CASSSVSVGGITDTQYF. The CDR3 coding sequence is TGTGCCAGCAGTTCCGTCTCGGTGGGAGGGATCACAGATACGCAGTATTTT. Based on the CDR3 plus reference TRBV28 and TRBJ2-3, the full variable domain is DVKVTQSSRYLVKRTGEKVFLECVQDMDHENMFWYRQDPGLGLRLIYFSYDVKMKEKGDIPEGYSVSREKKERFSLILESASTNQTSMYLCASSSVSVGGITDTQYFGPGTRLTVL.